This paragraph covers one TCR beta chain sequence. This specimen comes from a study of blood T cell repertoires in COVID-19. CDR3 length: 14 residues. The ends were cut back, 1 base at V and 5 bases at J, with 9 bases in the middle. CDR1 and CDR2 (germline): KGHSH, LQKENI. Assay used: immunoSEQ multiplex PCR; TCRdb lists only in-frame clones, some missing. This repertoire shows approximately 150,000 clones, about 80% found once; its top ten account for roughly 1.9%. The chain carries TRBV18 and TRBJ1-5; the D is unclear. Input material: peripheral blood. This clonotype was obtained from an elderly woman with acute or convalescent COVID-19. The CDR3 loop reads CASSPRAGYQPQHF. DNA for the CDR3: TGTGCCAGCTCACCACGGGCAGGCTATCAGCCCCAGCATTTT. Supplemented by reference TRBV18 and TRBJ1-5, the full variable domain reads NAGVMQNPRHLVRRRGQEARLRCSPMKGHSHVYWYRQLPEEGLKFMVYLQKENIIDESGMPKERFSAEFPKEGPSILRIQQVVRGDSAAYFCASSPRAGYQPQHFGDGTRLSIL.